This T cell receptor beta chain appears in the sequencing data of a study of T cell responses to AZD1222 COVID-19 vaccine. About the research overall: The study pooled second doses at about 4 or about 12 weeks.

TCRdb keeps only in-frame clones here, not all; method: immunoSEQ multiplex PCR. The table lists some 130,000 clones, nearly 95% of them singletons. The germline gives CDR1 GTSNPN, CDR2 SVGIG (reference sequence). V lost 0 bases to trimming and J lost 5 bases; unmatched junction nucleotides: 6. This CDR3 has 14 residues. With respect to this clone: Antigen unknown.

Study-wide points: Donors in the cohort were predominantly white British and more often female, and clonal diversity was possibly underestimated. Spike was spanned by vaccine-associated CD4 TCRs, which were dominant at 160-218 and 743-854. After two AZD1222 doses, spike-specific TCR breadth and depth rose versus day 0.

The rearrangement links TRBV30 to TRBJ2-5; 7 bases are a match to TRBD2. The sequence was collected from an adult in good health. Sequencing was performed on peripheral blood, taken on day 0 of AZD1222 vaccination. CDR3 DNA sequence: TGTGCCTGGAGTGTTGGGGGGGATGGGGAGACCCAGTACTTC. Translating gives CAWSVGGDGETQYF.